This TCR beta chain was found in a study of CD8 T cells in Susac syndrome. Study findings and constraints: TCR sequencing and HLA analysis covered a relatively small number of individuals. In Susac syndrome, CD4+ T cell repertoires lacked any clonal expansion.

This clonotype is a singleton in its sample. Its antigen remains unidentified. An input of about 0.45 to 1 ug of RNA was subjected to reverse transcription using random hexamers. MiXCR, applied by TCRdb to the immunoSEQ multiplex PCR reads, yields one record per CDR3 protein. The profile covers 180,000 or so distinct CDR3 sequences, with just under 95% appearing a single time and approximately 0.099% taken by the ten largest. Sequencing of TCR beta was carried out in blood CD8+ and CD4+ T cells. Patients with Susac syndrome met diagnostic criteria defined recently for definite or probable disease. The germline CDR1 and CDR2 sequences are DFQATT and SNEGSKA (reference sequence). This CDR3 region has 12 residues. V lost 3 bases to trimming and J lost 5 bases, with 10 bases between them.

The V call is TRBV20-1, the J call TRBJ1-1; a possible D gene is TRBD1 (5 bases). The TCR was taken from a human donor with Susac syndrome. Sequencing was done on a sample of CD4+ T cells from PBMCs. This CDR3 is CSASMGRTEAFF. The CDR3, as DNA: TGCAGTGCTAGTATGGGGCGGACTGAAGCTTTCTTT.